The rows below give T cell receptor beta chains drawn from one sample of a study of blood T cell repertoires in COVID-19. Some clones are missing from TCRdb's copy, which holds only in-frame ones; the method was immunoSEQ multiplex PCR. The profile covers about 210,000 clones, with roughly 90% appearing a single time and about 5% taken by the ten largest. The sample taken for sequencing was peripheral blood. The origin of the receptors is a woman in her thirties or forties with acute or convalescent COVID-19. Both conserved end residues are part of each CDR3. Fields, in order: D gene, clone size, J gene, CDR3 length, V gene, CDR3 protein, CDR3 DNA. The D gene is left open where the match is weak. Expanded clones are given a class, and other clones once, few, many or no size at all.

.,.,TRBJ1-1,14,TRBV3-1/TRBV3-2,CASSHGGGYTEAFF,TGTGCCAGCAGCCACGGGGGGGGGTACACTGAAGCTTTCTTT
.,.,TRBJ1-1,18,TRBV19,CASSIRLGRAPLNTEAFF,TGTGCCAGTAGTATAAGGCTAGGGCGGGCGCCATTGAACACTGAAGCTTTCTTT
.,once,TRBJ2-5,12,TRBV19,CASRAAQETQYF,TGTGCCAGTAGGGCCGCCCAAGAGACCCAGTACTTC
.,.,TRBJ1-5,15,TRBV27,CASSVFGGGNQPQHF,TGTGCCAGCAGTGTATTCGGGGGAGGCAATCAGCCCCAGCATTTT
.,.,TRBJ1-3,15,TRBV10-3,CAIRAGRDSGNTIYF,TGTGCCATCAGGGCCGGCAGGGACTCTGGAAACACCATATATTTT
.,.,TRBJ2-1,14,TRBV27,CASSLGGAVNEQFF,TGTGCCAGCAGTTTAGGGGGGGCAGTCAATGAGCAGTTCTTC
.,.,TRBJ1-6,14,TRBV10-2,CASSGSGFNSPLHF,TGCGCCAGCAGTGGTTCAGGATTTAATTCACCCCTCCACTTT
.,.,TRBJ2-3,13,TRBV2,CASSIGRERTQYF,TGTGCCAGCAGTATAGGGCGGGAACGGACGCAGTATTTT
TRBD1,.,TRBJ1-1,14,TRBV25-1,CASSDTYGTGEAFF,TGTGCCAGCAGTGACACATACGGGACAGGGGAAGCTTTCTTT
.,.,TRBJ1-6,15,TRBV9,CASSVGGRGSSPLHF,TGTGCCAGCAGCGTAGGAGGCAGGGGATCTTCACCCCTCCACTTT
.,.,TRBJ1-2,13,TRBV11-2,CASSAAGIYGYTF,TGTGCCAGCAGCGCCGCCGGGATCTATGGCTACACCTTC
TRBD1,.,TRBJ1-2,13,TRBV9,CASSVGTAYGYTF,TGTGCCAGCAGCGTCGGGACAGCCTATGGCTACACCTTC
.,.,TRBJ1-5,13,TRBV19,CASNEGVNQPQHF,TGTGCCAGTAACGAGGGGGTAAATCAGCCCCAGCATTTT
.,.,TRBJ1-5,17,TRBV6-2/TRBV6-3,CASSRWEGKGSNQPQHF,TGTGCCAGCAGCCGTTGGGAGGGAAAGGGGAGCAATCAGCCCCAGCATTTT
TRBD1,.,TRBJ1-4,16,TRBV27,CASSFGFGQGAEKLFF,TGTGCCAGCAGTTTCGGGTTTGGACAGGGGGCTGAAAAACTGTTTTTT
.,.,TRBJ1-2,11,TRBV5-1,CASSLDGDYTF,TGCGCCAGCAGCTTGGACGGAGACTACACCTTC
.,.,TRBJ2-3,11,TRBV28,CASFSTDTQYF,TGTGCCAGCTTTAGTACGGATACGCAGTATTTT
.,once,TRBJ1-1,14,TRBV4-2,CASSQDLLNTEAFF,TGTGCCAGCAGCCAAGACCTCTTGAACACTGAAGCTTTCTTT
.,once,TRBJ1-6,13,TRBV7-9,CASSLGGVSPLHF,TGTGCCAGCAGCTTAGGGGGCGTTTCACCCCTCCACTTT
.,.,TRBJ1-5,14,TRBV5-6,CASTHRFSNQPQHF,TGTGCCAGCACCCACCGGTTTAGCAATCAGCCCCAGCATTTT
TRBD1,.,TRBJ2-2,13,TRBV6-5,CASTRTGGGELFF,TGTGCCAGCACCCGTACAGGGGGCGGGGAGCTGTTTTTT
TRBD1,.,TRBJ2-3,17,TRBV19,CASSILYDRGFTDTQYF,TGTGCCAGTAGTATCCTATACGACAGGGGGTTCACAGATACGCAGTATTTT
.,few,TRBJ2-5,13,TRBV5-1,CASSYGSQGTQYF,TGCGCCAGCAGCTACGGTTCCCAGGGGACCCAGTACTTC